This T cell receptor (beta chain) was obtained from a study of T-cell reconstitution after alpha-beta-depleted transplantation in children. V lost 4 bases to trimming and J lost 6 bases, with 10 bases between them. The CDR3 contains 13 residues. Germline values: CDR1 SGHTA, CDR2 FQGTGA. Unique molecular identifiers were used to barcode this TCRbeta library. TCRdb passed the PCR reads through MiXCR, listing each CDR3 protein once. Here the sample spans over 550,000 distinct CDR3 sequences, 8% to 11% being singletons. The table lists this clonotype with a few counts. Material: PBMCs from the stem cell graft donor, obtained from the stem cell graft. The sequence was collected from a human donor who donated a stem cell graft to a child with acute myeloid leukemia. The gene calls are TRBV7-3 and TRBJ1-5; D perhaps matches TRBD1 (5 bases). CDR3 bases: TGTGCCAGCAGCTCGCGGGGGGGTCAGCCCCAGCATTTT. It yields the protein CASSSRGGQPQHF. The whole variable domain, remainder taken from reference TRBV7-3 and TRBJ1-5, is GAGVSQTPSNKVTEKGKYVELRCDPISGHTALYWYRQSLGQGPEFLIYFQGTGAADDSGLPNDRFFAVRPEGSVSTLKIQRTERGDSAVYLCASSSRGGQPQHFGDGTRLSIL.